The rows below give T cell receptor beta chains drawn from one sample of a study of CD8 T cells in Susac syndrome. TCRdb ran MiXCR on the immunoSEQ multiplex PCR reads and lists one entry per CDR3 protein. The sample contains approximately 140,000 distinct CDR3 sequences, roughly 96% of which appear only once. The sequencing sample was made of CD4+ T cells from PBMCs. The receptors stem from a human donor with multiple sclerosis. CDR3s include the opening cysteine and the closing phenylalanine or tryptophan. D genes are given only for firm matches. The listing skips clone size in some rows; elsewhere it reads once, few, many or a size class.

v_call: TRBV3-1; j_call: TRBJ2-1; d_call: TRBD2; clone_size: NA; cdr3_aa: CASSQIAGVYNEQFF; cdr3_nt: TGTGCCAGCAGCCAAATAGCGGGAGTGTACAATGAGCAGTTCTTC
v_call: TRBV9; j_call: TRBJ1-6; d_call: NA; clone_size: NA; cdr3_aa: CASSSQRSRGNSPLHF; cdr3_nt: TGTGCCAGCTCAAGCCAGCGTTCTCGGGGGAATTCACCCCTCCACTTT
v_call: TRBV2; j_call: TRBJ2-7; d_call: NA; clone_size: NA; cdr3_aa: CASSGEGPTYEQYF; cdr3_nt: TGTGCCAGCAGTGGCGAGGGGCCGACTTACGAGCAGTACTTC
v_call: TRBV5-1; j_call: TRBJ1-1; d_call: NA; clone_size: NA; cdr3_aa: CASSLGTVQDTEAFF; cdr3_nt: TGCGCCAGCAGCTTGGGGACAGTGCAGGACACTGAAGCTTTCTTT
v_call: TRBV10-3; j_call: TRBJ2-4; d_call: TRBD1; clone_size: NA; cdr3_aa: CAISESGQENIQYF; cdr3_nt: TGTGCCATCAGTGAGTCGGGACAGGAAAACATTCAGTACTTC
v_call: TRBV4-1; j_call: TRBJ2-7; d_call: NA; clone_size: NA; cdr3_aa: CASRQHSLGGEQYF; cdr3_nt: TGCGCCAGCAGGCAACATTCTTTAGGGGGGGAGCAGTACTTC
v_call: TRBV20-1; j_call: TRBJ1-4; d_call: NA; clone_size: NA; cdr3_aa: CSAMQAVEKLFF; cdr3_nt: TGCAGTGCTATGCAGGCGGTCGAAAAACTGTTTTTT
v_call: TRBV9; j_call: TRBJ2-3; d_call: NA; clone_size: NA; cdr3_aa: CASSAQRGGTQYF; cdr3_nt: TGTGCCAGCAGCGCACAAAGGGGGGGCACGCAGTATTTT
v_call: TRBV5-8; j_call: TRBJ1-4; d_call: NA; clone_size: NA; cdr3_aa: CASSLDQGEKLFF; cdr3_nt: TGTGCCAGCAGCTTGGACCAGGGCGAAAAACTGTTTTTT
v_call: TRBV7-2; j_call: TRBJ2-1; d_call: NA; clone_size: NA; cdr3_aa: CASSLGIHDEQFF; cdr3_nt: TGTGCCAGCAGCTTAGGGATACACGATGAGCAGTTCTTC
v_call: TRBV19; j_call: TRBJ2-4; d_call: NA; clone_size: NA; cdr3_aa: CASSISGALYF; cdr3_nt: TGTGCCAGTAGTATCTCGGGAGCCCTATACTTC
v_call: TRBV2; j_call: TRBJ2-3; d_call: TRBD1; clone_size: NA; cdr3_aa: CASRGQGTDTQYF; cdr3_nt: TGTGCCAGCAGGGGACAGGGCACAGATACGCAGTATTTT
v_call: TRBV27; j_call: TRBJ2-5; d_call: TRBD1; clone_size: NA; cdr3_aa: CASSQGATGAGETQYF; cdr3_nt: TGTGCCAGCAGCCAAGGCGCGACAGGGGCGGGCGAGACCCAGTACTTC
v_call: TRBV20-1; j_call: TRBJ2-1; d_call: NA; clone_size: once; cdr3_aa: CSARGAGNEQFF; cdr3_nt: TGCAGTGCTAGAGGGGCGGGGAATGAGCAGTTCTTC
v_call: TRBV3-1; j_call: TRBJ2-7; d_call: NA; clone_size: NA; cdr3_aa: CASTNGLNEQYF; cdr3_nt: TGTGCCAGCACCAATGGGTTGAACGAGCAGTACTTC
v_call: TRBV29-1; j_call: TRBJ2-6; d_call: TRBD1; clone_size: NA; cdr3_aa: CSAWTGLPGANVLTF; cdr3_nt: TGCAGCGCGTGGACAGGACTCCCTGGGGCCAACGTCCTGACTTTC
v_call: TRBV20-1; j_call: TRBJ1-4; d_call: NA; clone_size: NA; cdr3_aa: CSASRGAGGPGNEKLFF; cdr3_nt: TGCAGTGCTAGTCGTGGGGCCGGCGGGCCTGGGAATGAAAAACTGTTTTTT
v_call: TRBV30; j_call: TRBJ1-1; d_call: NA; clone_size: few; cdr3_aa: CAGARVSEAFF; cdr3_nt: TGTGCCGGGGCGAGGGTATCTGAAGCTTTCTTT
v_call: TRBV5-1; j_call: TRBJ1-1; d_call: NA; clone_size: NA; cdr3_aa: CASSVTGSTEAFF; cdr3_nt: TGCGCCAGCAGCGTTACAGGGAGCACTGAAGCTTTCTTT
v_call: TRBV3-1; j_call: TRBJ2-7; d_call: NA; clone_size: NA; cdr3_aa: CASSQSAEQYF; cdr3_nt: TGTGCCAGCAGCCAATCGGCCGAGCAGTACTTC
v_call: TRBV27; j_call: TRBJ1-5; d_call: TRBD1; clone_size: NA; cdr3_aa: CASRTGTGNQPQHF; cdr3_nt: TGTGCCAGCAGGACCGGGACAGGGAATCAGCCCCAGCATTTT
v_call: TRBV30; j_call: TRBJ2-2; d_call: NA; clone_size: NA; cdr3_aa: CAWRDIGKRYTGELFF; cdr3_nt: TGTGCCTGGAGGGACATTGGCAAGCGGTACACCGGGGAGCTGTTTTTT
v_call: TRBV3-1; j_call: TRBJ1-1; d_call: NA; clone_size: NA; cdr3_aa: CASSRGANTEAFF; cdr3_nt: TGTGCCAGCAGCCGGGGCGCGAACACTGAAGCTTTCTTT
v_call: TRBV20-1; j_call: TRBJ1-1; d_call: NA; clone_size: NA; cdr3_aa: CSARPLDRSEAFF; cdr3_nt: TGCAGTGCTAGGCCCCTCGACCGCTCTGAAGCTTTCTTT
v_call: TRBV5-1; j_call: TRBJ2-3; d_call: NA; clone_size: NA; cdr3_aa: CASSFGSADTQYF; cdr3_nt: TGCGCCAGCAGCTTCGGTAGCGCAGATACGCAGTATTTT
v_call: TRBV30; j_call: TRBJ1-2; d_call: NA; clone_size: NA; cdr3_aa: CAWSTQTGAYGYTF; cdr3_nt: TGTGCCTGGAGTACCCAGACAGGAGCCTATGGCTACACCTTC
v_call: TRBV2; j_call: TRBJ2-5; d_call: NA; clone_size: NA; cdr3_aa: CASSDGRQETQYF; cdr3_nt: TGTGCCAGCAGTGACGGGCGGCAAGAGACCCAGTACTTC
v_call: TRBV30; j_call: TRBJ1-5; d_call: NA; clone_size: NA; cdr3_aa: CAWSQRANQPQHF; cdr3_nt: TGTGCCTGGAGTCAAAGGGCCAATCAGCCCCAGCATTTT
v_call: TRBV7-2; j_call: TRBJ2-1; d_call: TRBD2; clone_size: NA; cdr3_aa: CASSAGTSLLTYNEQFF; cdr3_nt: TGTGCCAGCAGCGCGGGGACTAGCCTCCTCACCTACAATGAGCAGTTCTTC
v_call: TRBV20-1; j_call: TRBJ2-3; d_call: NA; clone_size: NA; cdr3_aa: CSAGSRITADTQYF; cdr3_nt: TGCAGTGCTGGTTCTAGGATAACTGCAGATACGCAGTATTTT
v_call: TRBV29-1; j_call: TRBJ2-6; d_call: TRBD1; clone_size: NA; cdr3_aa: CSVPGQGNSGANVLTF; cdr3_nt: TGCAGCGTTCCGGGACAGGGTAACTCTGGGGCCAACGTCCTGACTTTC
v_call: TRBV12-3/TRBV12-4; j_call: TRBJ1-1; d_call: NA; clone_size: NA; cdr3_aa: CASSLRGRAFF; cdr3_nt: TGTGCCAGCAGTTTAAGGGGCAGAGCTTTCTTT
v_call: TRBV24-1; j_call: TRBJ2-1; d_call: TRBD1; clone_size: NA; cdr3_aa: CATSERDSDISYNEQFF; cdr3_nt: TGTGCCACCAGTGAAAGGGACAGCGACATCTCCTACAATGAGCAGTTCTTC
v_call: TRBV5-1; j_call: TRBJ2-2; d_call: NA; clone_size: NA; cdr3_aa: CASSLAAANTGELFF; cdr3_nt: TGCGCCAGCAGCTTGGCCGCCGCGAACACCGGGGAGCTGTTTTTT
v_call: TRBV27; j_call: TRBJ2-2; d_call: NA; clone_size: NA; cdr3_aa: CASSLDSLNTGELFF; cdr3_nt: TGTGCCAGCAGCCTAGACAGCCTGAACACCGGGGAGCTGTTTTTT
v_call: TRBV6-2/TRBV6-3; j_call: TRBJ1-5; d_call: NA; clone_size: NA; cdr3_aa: CASSYRAGAGGPQHF; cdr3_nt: TGTGCCAGCAGTTACAGGGCAGGGGCCGGCGGGCCCCAGCATTTT
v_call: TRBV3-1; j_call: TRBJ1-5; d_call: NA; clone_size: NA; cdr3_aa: CASSQDAVSNQPQHF; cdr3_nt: TGTGCCAGCAGCCAAGACGCAGTTAGCAATCAGCCCCAGCATTTT
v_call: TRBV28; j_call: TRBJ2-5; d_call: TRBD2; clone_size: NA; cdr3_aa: CASSLSPGLGALQETQYF; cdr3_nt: TGTGCCAGCAGCCTCTCCCCGGGACTAGGGGCCCTCCAAGAGACCCAGTACTTC
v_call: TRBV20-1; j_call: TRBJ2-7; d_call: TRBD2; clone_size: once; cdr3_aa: CSANRASGSSYEQYF; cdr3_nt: TGCAGTGCAAATAGGGCTAGCGGGAGCTCCTACGAGCAGTACTTC
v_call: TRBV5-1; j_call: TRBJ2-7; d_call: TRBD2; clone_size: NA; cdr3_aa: CASSREGNYEQYF; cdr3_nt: TGCGCCAGCAGCCGGGAGGGCAACTACGAGCAGTACTTC
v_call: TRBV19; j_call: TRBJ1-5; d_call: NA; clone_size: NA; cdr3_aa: CASSPQGSWGNQPQHF; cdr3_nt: TGTGCCAGTAGTCCACAGGGCAGTTGGGGCAATCAGCCCCAGCATTTT
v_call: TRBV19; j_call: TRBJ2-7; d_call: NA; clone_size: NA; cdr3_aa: CASSIYRDTYEQYF; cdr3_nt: TGTGCCAGTAGTATATACAGGGACACCTACGAGCAGTACTTC
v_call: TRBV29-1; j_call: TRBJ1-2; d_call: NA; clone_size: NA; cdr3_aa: CSAKEQLYGYTF; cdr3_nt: TGCAGCGCCAAGGAGCAGCTTTATGGCTACACCTTC
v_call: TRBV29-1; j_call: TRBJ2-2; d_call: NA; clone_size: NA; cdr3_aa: CSVVTPGKSNTGELFF; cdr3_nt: TGCAGCGTTGTGACCCCAGGGAAGTCGAACACCGGGGAGCTGTTTTTT
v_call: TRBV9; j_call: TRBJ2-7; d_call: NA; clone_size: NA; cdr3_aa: CASSVVAVTYEQYF; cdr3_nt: TGTGCCAGCAGCGTAGTGGCAGTTACCTACGAGCAGTACTTC
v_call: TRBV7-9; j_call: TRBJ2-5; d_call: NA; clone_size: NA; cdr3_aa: CASSLVQEGTQYF; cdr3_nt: TGTGCCAGCAGCTTAGTCCAGGAGGGGACCCAGTACTTC
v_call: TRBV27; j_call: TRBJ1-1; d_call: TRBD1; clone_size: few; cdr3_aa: CASSPPQGGTEAFF; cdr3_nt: TGTGCCAGCAGTCCACCCCAGGGGGGTACTGAAGCTTTCTTT
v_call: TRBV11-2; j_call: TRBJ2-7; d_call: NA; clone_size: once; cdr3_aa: CASSLSQTTYEQYF; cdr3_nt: TGTGCCAGCAGCTTAAGCCAGACAACCTACGAGCAGTACTTC
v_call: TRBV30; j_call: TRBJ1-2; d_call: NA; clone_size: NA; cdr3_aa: CAWSIVGWRDYGYTF; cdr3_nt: TGTGCCTGGAGTATTGTAGGGTGGAGAGATTATGGCTACACCTTC
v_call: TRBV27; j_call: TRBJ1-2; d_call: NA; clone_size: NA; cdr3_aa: CASSLISGASVGGYTF; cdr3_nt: TGTGCCAGCAGTTTAATCTCAGGGGCCTCAGTAGGGGGCTACACCTTC
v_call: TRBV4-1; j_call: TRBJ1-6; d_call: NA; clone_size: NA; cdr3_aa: CASSQAATWNSPLHF; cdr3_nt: TGCGCCAGCAGCCAAGCGGCCACTTGGAATTCACCCCTCCACTTT